This T cell receptor (beta chain) was sequenced during a study of tumor-infiltrating lymphocytes in primary liver carcinoma. Findings and caveats of the study: It was in tumors, not blood, that the top-250-clone fraction was significantly higher (p = 0.039).

The V gene's germline CDR1 is ENHRY and CDR2 SYGVKD. The length of the CDR3 is 16 residues. Total RNA and DNA came together from around 20-30 mg of bulk tissue without cell sorting. Patients underwent resection of primary liver carcinoma. Uniformly, tumor samples exhibited a viable tumor cell fraction exceeding 80%. Concerning this clonotype itself: Antigen specificity is unknown. A junction boundary mismatches the germline segment, possibly from a read error.

TCR beta cDNA was prepared out of 500 ng total RNA by means of a constant-region primer. Three-round nested multiplex PCR performed with slightly modified ARM-PCR produced the TCR beta libraries. In the first two PCR rounds, TRBV1-TRBV30 forward primers were paired with a C-beta reverse primer, and each round lasted approximately 9 cycles. TCRdb re-called the multiplex PCR reads through MiXCR, storing one row per CDR3 protein. This sample has about 78,000 distinct CDR3 sequences, with approximately 70% found just once. The rearrangement uses TRBV10-3 and TRBJ2-1, with 8 bases aligning to TRBD1. Sequencing used liver tumor tissue from sampling region 4. The subset was: tumor region T4, right-lateral pole. This TCR derives from a man between 35 and 55 years old with primary liver carcinoma and hepatitis B virus infection. The CDR3 reads CVISESGDRLHNEQFF. CDR3 coding DNA: TGTGTCATCAGTGAGTCGGGGGACAGGCTCCACAATGAGCAGTTCTTC.